These T cell receptor beta chains were read from a single sample in a study of T cell repertoires in aging, cancer and after chemotherapy. TCRdb reprocessed the multiplex PCR reads with MiXCR, giving one entry per CDR3 protein. The sample consists of about 8,700 distinct CDR3 sequences, roughly a third of them appearing once. Specimen: blood. The receptor source for this set is a human donor in good health. The CDR3 runs from the conserved cysteine through the conserved F or W. The D gene is left open where the match is weak. Size values are once, few and many counts, or a class for expanded clones, and some rows have none.

abundance,j_gene,d_gene,v_gene,CDR3nt,CDR3aa
medium-sized,TRBJ2-3,TRBD1,TRBV29-1,TGCAGCGTCGACGGACAGGGGGCGTTTTGGACAGATACGCAGTATTTT,CSVDGQGAFWTDTQYF
NA,TRBJ1-1,TRBD1,TRBV19,TGTGCCAGTAGGGGTAGACAGGGTGAGGACACTGAAGCTTTCTTT,CASRGRQGEDTEAFF
NA,TRBJ2-4,TRBD1,TRBV7-2,TGCGCCAGCAGCCAACCCACAGGGGGAAACATTCAGTACTTC,CASSQPTGGNIQYF
NA,TRBJ1-4,TRBD1,TRBV20-1,TGCAGTGCTATGGACAGGGGGCATGAAAAACTGTTTTTT,CSAMDRGHEKLFF
NA,TRBJ2-1,TRBD2,TRBV7-9,TGTGCCAGCAGCTCCCCCTCGACTAGCGGGTCGAGCTCCTACAATGGGCAGTTCTTC,CASSSPSTSGSSSYNGQFF
NA,TRBJ2-2,NA,TRBV6-5,TGTGCCAGCAGTTACTTGAGCGTGGGGACCGGGGAGCTGTTTTTT,CASSYLSVGTGELFF
NA,TRBJ2-7,NA,TRBV4-3,TGCGCCAGCAGCCAGTGGCAGGGGCCCTACGAGCAGTACTTC,CASSQWQGPYEQYF
NA,TRBJ1-5,NA,TRBV18,TGTGCCAGCTCCTTAGACGGCCTCAATCAGCCCCAGCATTTT,CASSLDGLNQPQHF
few,TRBJ1-5,NA,TRBV19,TGTGCCAGTAGTTCCGTACTGGGGATCAACCAGCCCCAGCATTTT,CASSSVLGINQPQHF
medium-sized,TRBJ1-5,NA,TRBV30,TGTGCCTGGAGTGTACAGGGTCAGCCCCAGCATTTT,CAWSVQGQPQHF
NA,TRBJ2-5,NA,TRBV11-2,TGTGCCAGCAGCTCCGTAAGGGGACGGAGAGAAGAGACCCAGTACTTC,CASSSVRGRREETQYF
NA,TRBJ2-7,NA,TRBV5-6,TGTGCCAGCAGCTTGAATCCGCAGGGGCAGGAGCAGTACTTC,CASSLNPQGQEQYF
NA,TRBJ2-1,TRBD2,TRBV7-3,TGTGCCTGCAGCGTCAGCGGGAGGTACCACAATGAGCAGTTCTTC,CACSVSGRYHNEQFF
NA,TRBJ1-2,TRBD1,TRBV7-2,TGTGCCAGCAGCTTAGTAGGACAGGGTATTATCTATGGCTACACCTTC,CASSLVGQGIIYGYTF
NA,TRBJ2-3,NA,TRBV13,TGTGCCAGCAGCTCGTTCGGCGTCAGCACAGATACGCAGTATTTT,CASSSFGVSTDTQYF
few,TRBJ1-1,TRBD1,TRBV18,TGTGCCAGCTCCCAGGACAGGGTGCACACTGAAGCTTTCTTT,CASSQDRVHTEAFF
medium-sized,TRBJ2-5,NA,TRBV29-1,TGCAGCGTGGAGGAACACCAAGAGACCCAGTACTTC,CSVEEHQETQYF
NA,TRBJ1-5,NA,TRBV7-6,TGTGCCAGCAGCTCCGGACAGTACCAGCCCCAGCATTTT,CASSSGQYQPQHF
NA,TRBJ1-3,NA,TRBV19,TGTGCCAGTAGCCTTTCAGGCACCGGCGGAAACACCATATATTTT,CASSLSGTGGNTIYF
few,TRBJ1-2,NA,TRBV20-1,TGCAGTGCTAGGATAATGCCAGGCTATGGCTACACCTTC,CSARIMPGYGYTF
few,TRBJ2-3,NA,TRBV12-3/TRBV12-4,TGTGCCAGCAGACCATTCAGCGGAAGCACAGATACGCAGTATTTT,CASRPFSGSTDTQYF
NA,TRBJ1-4,NA,TRBV20-1,TGCAGTGCTAGCATCGACGCGGGTGAAAAACTGTTTTTT,CSASIDAGEKLFF
few,TRBJ2-1,NA,TRBV10-3,TGTGCCATCAAGGACCGGTTAAACAATGAGCAGTTCTTC,CAIKDRLNNEQFF
NA,TRBJ2-1,TRBD1,TRBV6-5,TGTGCCAGAAGTGCAAAGGACAGGGGGATCAATGAGCAGTTCTTC,CARSAKDRGINEQFF
NA,TRBJ2-1,TRBD2,TRBV6-5,TGTGCCAGCAATCGGGGGGGAGCGAATGAGCAGTTCTTC,CASNRGGANEQFF
NA,TRBJ1-2,NA,TRBV27,TGTGCCAGCGGATCCCACCTTACAGGCTATGGCTACACCTTC,CASGSHLTGYGYTF
NA,TRBJ2-7,TRBD1,TRBV20-1,TGCAGTGCTAGAGAGGGAGACAGGGTGACCTACGAGCAGTACTTC,CSAREGDRVTYEQYF
NA,TRBJ1-2,TRBD1,TRBV19,TGTGCCAGTAGCACCGGGACAGCTTACAACTATGGCTACACCTTC,CASSTGTAYNYGYTF
NA,TRBJ1-6,TRBD1,TRBV6-1,TGTGCCAGCAGTGAGCAGGAACAGGGGAATTCACCCCTCCACTTT,CASSEQEQGNSPLHF
NA,TRBJ2-7,NA,TRBV27,TGTGCCAGCAGTGCACTAGGTAGCGCCTACGAGCAGTACTTC,CASSALGSAYEQYF
NA,TRBJ2-6,NA,TRBV5-1,TGCGCCAGCAGCTTGGCCGTCAGTTCAACTAGCTCTGGGGCCAACGTCCTGACTTTC,CASSLAVSSTSSGANVLTF
few,TRBJ2-7,NA,TRBV30,TGTGCCTGGAATGGCCTTAACTCCTACGAGCAGTACTTC,CAWNGLNSYEQYF
NA,TRBJ2-6,NA,TRBV11-2,TGTGCCAGCAGCTTAGATCGTTGGTCCGGGGCCAACGTCCTGACTTTC,CASSLDRWSGANVLTF
NA,TRBJ2-7,NA,TRBV6-5,TGTGCCAGCAGTCGACACCGAGCCCCCTACGAGCAGTACTTC,CASSRHRAPYEQYF
few,TRBJ1-6,TRBD1,TRBV4-3,TGCGCCAGCAGCCAAGAGACCACAGGGGGCAATTCACCCCTCCACTTT,CASSQETTGGNSPLHF
medium-sized,TRBJ1-1,NA,TRBV6-5,TGTGCCAGCAGCTTCGACAGTACGAACACTGAAGCTTTCTTT,CASSFDSTNTEAFF
NA,TRBJ1-6,NA,TRBV20-1,TGCAGTGCTCAAAGCCGGGAGTCGAGGGGTTCACCCCTCCACTTT,CSAQSRESRGSPLHF
once,TRBJ1-5,NA,TRBV19,TGTGCCAGTATAGAACGGGGAGCGAGCAATCAGCCCCAGCATTTT,CASIERGASNQPQHF
NA,TRBJ1-5,TRBD1,TRBV7-2,TGTGCCAGCAGCTTCAGACAGGGGCCTCAGCCCCAGCATTTT,CASSFRQGPQPQHF
few,TRBJ2-1,NA,TRBV6-5,TGTGCCAGCAGTTTAGTGCCGTACAATGAGCAGTTCTTC,CASSLVPYNEQFF
NA,TRBJ2-3,TRBD2,TRBV9,TGTGCCAGTGCAGTAGCGGGAGGGGTAGATACGCAGTATTTT,CASAVAGGVDTQYF
medium-sized,TRBJ1-6,NA,TRBV6-5,TGTGCCAGCAGTTACTCGGGTCTGATACGGGAGTCACCCCTCCACTTT,CASSYSGLIRESPLHF
NA,TRBJ1-1,TRBD1,TRBV6-4,TGTGCCAGCAGTCAGGGGGAGAACACTGAAGCTTTCTTT,CASSQGENTEAFF
NA,TRBJ1-4,TRBD1,TRBV6-5,TGTGCCAGCAGTAATGGACAGGGGAGAACTAATGAAAAACTGTTTTTT,CASSNGQGRTNEKLFF
NA,TRBJ2-7,TRBD1,TRBV6-2/TRBV6-3,TGTGCCAGCAGCCTCGAATTGACAGGGACGGGCGAGCAGTACTTC,CASSLELTGTGEQYF
NA,TRBJ1-5,TRBD1,TRBV12-3/TRBV12-4,TGTGCCAGCAGTCAAAGACAGGGCCAAAATCAGCCCCAGCATTTT,CASSQRQGQNQPQHF